The source of this T cell receptor beta chain is a study of blood T cell repertoires in COVID-19. Overall study context: Acute and convalescent COVID-19 samples came from the United States, Italy and Spain.

Data came from immunoSEQ multiplex PCR; TCRdb stores just in-frame clones and leaves some out. The sample contains about 97,000 clones, over 80% of which appear only once. This CDR3 is built from 14 residues. The V gene's germline CDR1 is SGDLS and CDR2 YYNGEE. V was pared by 2 bases and J by 5 bases, with 13 bases between. The receptor's source is a man aged 50 to 59 with acute or convalescent COVID-19. The V and J genes are TRBV9 and TRBJ1-1; D is possibly TRBD1 (6 bases). Sequencing used peripheral blood. CDR3 protein: CASSVQTGKTEAFF. The CDR3 DNA follows: TGTGCCAGCAGCGTTCAAACAGGGAAGACTGAAGCTTTCTTT.